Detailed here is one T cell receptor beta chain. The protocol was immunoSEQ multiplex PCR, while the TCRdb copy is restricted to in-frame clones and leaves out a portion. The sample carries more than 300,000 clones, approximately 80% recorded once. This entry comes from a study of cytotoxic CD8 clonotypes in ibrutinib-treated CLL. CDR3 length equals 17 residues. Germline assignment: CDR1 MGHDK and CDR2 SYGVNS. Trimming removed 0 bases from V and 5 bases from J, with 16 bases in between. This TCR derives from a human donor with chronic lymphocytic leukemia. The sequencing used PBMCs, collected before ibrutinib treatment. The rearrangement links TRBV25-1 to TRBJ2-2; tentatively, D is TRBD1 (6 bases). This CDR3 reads CASSEYIVAGVTGELFF. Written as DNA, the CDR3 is TGTGCCAGCAGTGAATATATCGTCGCAGGGGTAACCGGGGAGCTGTTTTTT.